This T cell receptor (beta chain) was observed in a study of tumor-infiltrating lymphocytes in primary liver carcinoma. With a constant-region primer, TCR beta cDNA was made from about 0.55 ug of total RNA. Modified slightly, ARM-PCR produced TCR beta libraries over three nested multiplex PCR rounds. TCRdb re-analysed the multiplex PCR reads in MiXCR, keeping a single row per CDR3 protein. The sample consists of 100,000 to 150,000 distinct CDR3 sequences, 64% of them appearing once. A single count supports this clonotype. Both RNA and DNA were isolated together from roughly 20-30 mg of bulk tissue that had not been sorted. The receptor's source is a woman aged 55-75 years with primary liver carcinoma and hepatitis B virus infection. Sequenced input: liver tumor tissue from sampling region 3. Subset denoted: tumor region T3, left-lateral pole.

This chain's CDR3 is CASSPGTSALGMDTQYF. CDR3 nucleotides: TGTGCCAGCAGCCCCGGGACTAGCGCTCTAGGGATGGATACGCAGTATTTT. The rearrangement uses TRBV6-6 and TRBJ2-3; 10 bases are a match to TRBD2. V shed 6 bases and J 6 bases; nucleotides not matched to a gene: 15. From germline, CDR1 is MNHNY and CDR2 SVGAGI (reference sequence). The CDR3 runs 17 residues.